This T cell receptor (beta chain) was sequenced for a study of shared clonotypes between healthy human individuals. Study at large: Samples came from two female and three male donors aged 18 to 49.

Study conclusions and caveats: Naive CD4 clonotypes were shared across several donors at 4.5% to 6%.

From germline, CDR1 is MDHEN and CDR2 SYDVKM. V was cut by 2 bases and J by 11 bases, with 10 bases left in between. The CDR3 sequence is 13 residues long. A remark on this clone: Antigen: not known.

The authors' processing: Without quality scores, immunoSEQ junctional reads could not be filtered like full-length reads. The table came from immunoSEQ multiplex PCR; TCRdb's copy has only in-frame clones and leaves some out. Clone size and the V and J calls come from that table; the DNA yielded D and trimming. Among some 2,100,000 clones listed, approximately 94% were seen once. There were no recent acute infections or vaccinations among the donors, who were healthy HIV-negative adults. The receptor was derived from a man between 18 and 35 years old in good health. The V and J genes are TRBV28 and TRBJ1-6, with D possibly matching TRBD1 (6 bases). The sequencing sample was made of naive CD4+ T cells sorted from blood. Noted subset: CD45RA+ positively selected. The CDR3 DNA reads TGTGCCAGCAGTTTACGGGGGCGAGCACCCCTCCACTTT. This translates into CASSLRGRAPLHF.